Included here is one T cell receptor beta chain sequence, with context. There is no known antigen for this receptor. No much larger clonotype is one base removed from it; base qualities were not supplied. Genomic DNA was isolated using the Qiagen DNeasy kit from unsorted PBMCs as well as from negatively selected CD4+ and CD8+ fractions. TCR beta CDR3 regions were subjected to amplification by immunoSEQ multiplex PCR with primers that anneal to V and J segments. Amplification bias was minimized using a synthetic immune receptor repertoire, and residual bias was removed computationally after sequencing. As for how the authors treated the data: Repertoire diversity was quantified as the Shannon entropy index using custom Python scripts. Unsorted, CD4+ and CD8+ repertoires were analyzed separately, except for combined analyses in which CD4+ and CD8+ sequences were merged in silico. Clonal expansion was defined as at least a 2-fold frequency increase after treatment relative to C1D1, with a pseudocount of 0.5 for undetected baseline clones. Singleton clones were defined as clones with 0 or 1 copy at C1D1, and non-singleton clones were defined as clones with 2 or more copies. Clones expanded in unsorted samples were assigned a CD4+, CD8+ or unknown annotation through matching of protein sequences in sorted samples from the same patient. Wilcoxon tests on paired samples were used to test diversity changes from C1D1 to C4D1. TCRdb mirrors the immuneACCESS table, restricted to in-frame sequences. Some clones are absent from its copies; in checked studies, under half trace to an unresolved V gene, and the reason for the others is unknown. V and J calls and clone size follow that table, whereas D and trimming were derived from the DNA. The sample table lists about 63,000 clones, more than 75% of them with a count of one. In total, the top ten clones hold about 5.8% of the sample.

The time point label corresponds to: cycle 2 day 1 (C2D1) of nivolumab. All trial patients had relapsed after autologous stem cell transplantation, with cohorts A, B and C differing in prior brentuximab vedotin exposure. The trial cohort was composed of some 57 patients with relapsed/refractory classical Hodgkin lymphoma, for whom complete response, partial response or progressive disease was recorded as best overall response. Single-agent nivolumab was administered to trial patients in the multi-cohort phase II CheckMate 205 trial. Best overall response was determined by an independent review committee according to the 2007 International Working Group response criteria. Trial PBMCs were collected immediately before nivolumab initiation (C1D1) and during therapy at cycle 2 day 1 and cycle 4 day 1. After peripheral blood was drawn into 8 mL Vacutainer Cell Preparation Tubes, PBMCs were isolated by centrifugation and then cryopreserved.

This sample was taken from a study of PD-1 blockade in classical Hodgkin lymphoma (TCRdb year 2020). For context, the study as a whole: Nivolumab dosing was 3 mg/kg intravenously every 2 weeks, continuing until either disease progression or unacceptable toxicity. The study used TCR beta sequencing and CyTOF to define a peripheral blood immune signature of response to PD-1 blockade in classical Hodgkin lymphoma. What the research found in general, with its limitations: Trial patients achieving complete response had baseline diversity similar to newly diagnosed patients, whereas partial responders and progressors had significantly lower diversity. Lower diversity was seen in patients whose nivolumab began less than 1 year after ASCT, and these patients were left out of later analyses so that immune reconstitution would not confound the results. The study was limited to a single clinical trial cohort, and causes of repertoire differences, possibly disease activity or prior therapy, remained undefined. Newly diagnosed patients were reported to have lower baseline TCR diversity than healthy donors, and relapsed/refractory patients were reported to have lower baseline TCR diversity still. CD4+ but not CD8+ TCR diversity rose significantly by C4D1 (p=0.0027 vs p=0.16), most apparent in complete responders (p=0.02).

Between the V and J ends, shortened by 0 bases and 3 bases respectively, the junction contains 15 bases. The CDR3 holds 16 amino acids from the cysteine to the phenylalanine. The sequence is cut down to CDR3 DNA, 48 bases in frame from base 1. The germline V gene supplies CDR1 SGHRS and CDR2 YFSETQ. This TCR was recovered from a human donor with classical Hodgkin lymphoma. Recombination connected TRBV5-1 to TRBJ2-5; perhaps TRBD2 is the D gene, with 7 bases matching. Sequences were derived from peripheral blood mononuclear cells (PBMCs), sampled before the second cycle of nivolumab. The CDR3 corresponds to CASSLEGRGVEETQYF. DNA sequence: TGCGCCAGCAGCTTGGAAGGGAGGGGGGTGGAAGAGACCCAGTACTTC.